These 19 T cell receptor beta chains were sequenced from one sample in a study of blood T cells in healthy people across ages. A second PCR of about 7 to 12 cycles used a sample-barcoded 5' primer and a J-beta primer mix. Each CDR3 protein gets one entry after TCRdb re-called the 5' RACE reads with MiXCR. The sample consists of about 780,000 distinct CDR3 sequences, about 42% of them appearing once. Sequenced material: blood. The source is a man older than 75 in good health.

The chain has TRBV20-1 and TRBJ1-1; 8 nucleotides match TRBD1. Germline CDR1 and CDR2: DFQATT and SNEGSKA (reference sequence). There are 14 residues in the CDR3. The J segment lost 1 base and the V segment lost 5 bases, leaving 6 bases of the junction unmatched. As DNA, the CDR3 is TGCAGTGCTGGAGGACAGGGTCCGAACACTGAAGCTTTCTTT. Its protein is CSAGGQGPNTEAFF.

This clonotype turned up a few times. CDR3 in amino acids: CSARQGFYGYTF. CDR3 DNA: TGCAGTGCCCGACAGGGGTTCTATGGCTACACCTTC. The genes are TRBV20-1 and TRBJ1-2; 8 bases agree with TRBD1. Germline V lookup: CDR1 DFQATT, CDR2 SNEGSKA (reference sequence). CDR3 size: 12 residues. V trimming: 6 bases; J trimming: 4 bases; junction bases outside the gene matches: 4.

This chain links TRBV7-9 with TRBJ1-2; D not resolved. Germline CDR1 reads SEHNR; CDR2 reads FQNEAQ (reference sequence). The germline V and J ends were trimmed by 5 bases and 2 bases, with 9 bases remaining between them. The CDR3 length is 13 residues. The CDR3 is CASSRTENYGYTF. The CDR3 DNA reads TGTGCCAGCAGCAGGACGGAGAACTATGGCTACACCTTC.

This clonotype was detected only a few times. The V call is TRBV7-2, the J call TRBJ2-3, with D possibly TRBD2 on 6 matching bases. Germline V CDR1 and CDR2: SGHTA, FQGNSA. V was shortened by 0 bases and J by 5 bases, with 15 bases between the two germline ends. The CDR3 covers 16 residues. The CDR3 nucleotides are TGTGCCAGCAGCTTAGCAGGGTCGCGGGGTCAAGATACGCAGTATTTT. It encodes CASSLAGSRGQDTQYF.

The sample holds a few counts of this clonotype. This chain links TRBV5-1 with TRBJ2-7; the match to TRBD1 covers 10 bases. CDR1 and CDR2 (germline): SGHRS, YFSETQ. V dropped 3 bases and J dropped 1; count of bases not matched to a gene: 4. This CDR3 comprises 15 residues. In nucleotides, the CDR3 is TGCGCCAGCAGCTCCGGGACAGGGGTTTCCTACGAGCAGTACTTC. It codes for CASSSGTGVSYEQYF. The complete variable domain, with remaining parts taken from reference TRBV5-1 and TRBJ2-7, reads KAGVTQTPRYLIKTRGQQVTLSCSPISGHRSVSWYQQTPGQGLQFLFEYFSETQRNKGNFPGRFSGRQFSNSRSEMNVSTLELGDSALYLCASSSGTGVSYEQYFGPGTRLTVT.

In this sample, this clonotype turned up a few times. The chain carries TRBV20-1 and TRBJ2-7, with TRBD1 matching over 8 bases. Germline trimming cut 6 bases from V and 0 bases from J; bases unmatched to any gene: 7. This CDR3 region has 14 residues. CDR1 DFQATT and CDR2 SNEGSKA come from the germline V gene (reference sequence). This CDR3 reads CSAARQGSSYEQYF. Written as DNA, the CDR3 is TGCAGTGCGGCTAGACAGGGGTCCTCCTACGAGCAGTACTTC.

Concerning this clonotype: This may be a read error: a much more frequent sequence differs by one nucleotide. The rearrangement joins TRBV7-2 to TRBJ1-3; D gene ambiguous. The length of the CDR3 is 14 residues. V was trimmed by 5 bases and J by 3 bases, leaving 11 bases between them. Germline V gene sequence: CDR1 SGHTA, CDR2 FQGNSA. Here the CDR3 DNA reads TGTGCCAGCAGCGTAGACGGAAATGGAAACACCATATATTTT. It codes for CASSVDGNGNTIYF. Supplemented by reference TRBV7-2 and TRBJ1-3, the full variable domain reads GAGVSQSPSNKVTEKGKDVELRCDPISGHTALYWYRQSLGQGLEFLIYFQGNSAPDKSGLPSDRFSAERTGGSVSTLTIQRTQQEDSAVYLCASSVDGNGNTIYFGEGSWLTVV.

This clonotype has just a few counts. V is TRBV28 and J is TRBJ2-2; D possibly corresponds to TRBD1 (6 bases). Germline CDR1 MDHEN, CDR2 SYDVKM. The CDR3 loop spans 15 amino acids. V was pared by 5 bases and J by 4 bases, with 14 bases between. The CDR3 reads CASSTDRFGTGELFF. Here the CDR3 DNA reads TGTGCCAGCAGTACAGACAGGTTTGGCACCGGGGAGCTGTTTTTT.

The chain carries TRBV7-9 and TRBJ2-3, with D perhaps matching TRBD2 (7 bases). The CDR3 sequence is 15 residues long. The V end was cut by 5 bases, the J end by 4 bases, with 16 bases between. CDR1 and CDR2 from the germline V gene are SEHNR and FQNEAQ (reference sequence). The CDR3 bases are TGTGCCAGCAGCCCCAGGTCGGGGGGCCCAGATACGCAGTATTTT. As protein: CASSPRSGGPDTQYF.

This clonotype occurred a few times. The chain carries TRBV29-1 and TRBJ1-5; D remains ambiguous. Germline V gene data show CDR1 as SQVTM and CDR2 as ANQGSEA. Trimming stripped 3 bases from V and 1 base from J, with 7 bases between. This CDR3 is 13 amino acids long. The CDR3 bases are TGCAGCGTTGACTCGGGGAGCAATCAGCCCCAGCATTTT. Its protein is CSVDSGSNQPQHF.

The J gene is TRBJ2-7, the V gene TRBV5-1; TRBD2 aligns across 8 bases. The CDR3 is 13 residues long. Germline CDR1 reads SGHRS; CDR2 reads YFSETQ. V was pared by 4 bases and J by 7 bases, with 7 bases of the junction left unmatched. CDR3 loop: CASSPTGTREQYF. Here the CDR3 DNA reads TGCGCCAGCAGCCCTACCGGGACTAGGGAGCAGTACTTC.

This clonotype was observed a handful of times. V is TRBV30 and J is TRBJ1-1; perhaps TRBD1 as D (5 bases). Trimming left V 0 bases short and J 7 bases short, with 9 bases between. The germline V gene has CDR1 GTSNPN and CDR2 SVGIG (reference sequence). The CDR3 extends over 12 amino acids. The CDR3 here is CAWSVRGGEAFF. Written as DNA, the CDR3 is TGTGCCTGGAGTGTACGGGGGGGTGAAGCTTTCTTT.

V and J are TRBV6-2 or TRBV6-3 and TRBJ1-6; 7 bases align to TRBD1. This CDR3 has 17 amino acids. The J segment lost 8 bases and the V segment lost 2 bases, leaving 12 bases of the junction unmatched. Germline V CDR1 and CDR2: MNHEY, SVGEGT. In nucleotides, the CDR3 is TGTGCCAGCAGTTACGGAGACAGGGCCGGCCACGATTCACCCCTCCACTTT. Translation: CASSYGDRAGHDSPLHF.

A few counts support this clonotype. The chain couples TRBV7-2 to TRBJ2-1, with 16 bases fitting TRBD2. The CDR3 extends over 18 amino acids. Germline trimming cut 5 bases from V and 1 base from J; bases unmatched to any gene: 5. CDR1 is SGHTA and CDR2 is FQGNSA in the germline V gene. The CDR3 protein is CASSAGTSGRGSYNEQFF. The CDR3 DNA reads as TGTGCCAGCAGCGCCGGGACTAGCGGGAGGGGGTCCTACAATGAGCAGTTCTTC.

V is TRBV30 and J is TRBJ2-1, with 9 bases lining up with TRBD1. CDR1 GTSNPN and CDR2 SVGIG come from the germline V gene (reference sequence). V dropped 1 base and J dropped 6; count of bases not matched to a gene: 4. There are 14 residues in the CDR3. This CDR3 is CAWSGGQGGNEQFF. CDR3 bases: TGTGCCTGGAGTGGGGGACAGGGCGGCAATGAGCAGTTCTTC.

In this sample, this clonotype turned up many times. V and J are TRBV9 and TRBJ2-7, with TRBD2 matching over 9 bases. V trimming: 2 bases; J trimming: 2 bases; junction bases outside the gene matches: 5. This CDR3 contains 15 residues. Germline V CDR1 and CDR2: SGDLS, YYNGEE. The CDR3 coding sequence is TGTGCCAGCAGCGTTTCGACTAGCGGAGCCTACGAGCAGTACTTC. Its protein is CASSVSTSGAYEQYF.

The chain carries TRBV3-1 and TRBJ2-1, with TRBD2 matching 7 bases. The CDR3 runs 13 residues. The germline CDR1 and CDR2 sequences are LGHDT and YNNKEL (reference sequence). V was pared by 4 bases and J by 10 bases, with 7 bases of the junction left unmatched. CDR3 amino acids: CASSRELAQEQFF. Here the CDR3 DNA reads TGTGCCAGCAGCCGCGAACTAGCGCAGGAGCAGTTCTTC.

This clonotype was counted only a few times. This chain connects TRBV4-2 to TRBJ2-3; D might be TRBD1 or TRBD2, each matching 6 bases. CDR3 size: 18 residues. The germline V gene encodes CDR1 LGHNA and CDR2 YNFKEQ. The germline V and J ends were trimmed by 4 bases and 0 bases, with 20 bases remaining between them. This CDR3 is CASSRQGGTPVSTDTQYF. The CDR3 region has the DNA TGTGCCAGCAGCCGGCAAGGCGGGACACCTGTAAGCACAGATACGCAGTATTTT.

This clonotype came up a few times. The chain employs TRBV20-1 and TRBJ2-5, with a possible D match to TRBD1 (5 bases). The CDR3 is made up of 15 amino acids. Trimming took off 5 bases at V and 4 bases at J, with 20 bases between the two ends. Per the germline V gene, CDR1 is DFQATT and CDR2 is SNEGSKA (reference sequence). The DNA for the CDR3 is TGCAGTGCTGGTTTGGGGCAGGGCCTTTCAGAGACCCAGTACTTC. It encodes CSAGLGQGLSETQYF.